The source of this T cell receptor (beta chain) is a study of blood T cell repertoires in COVID-19. On the study more broadly: Sites across the United States, Italy and Spain contributed samples from acute and convalescent COVID-19.

Measured with immunoSEQ multiplex PCR; TCRdb has only the in-frame clones, and not every one. The table includes 200,000 or so clones, roughly 80% detected once. The CDR3 totals 13 residues. Germline V gene data show CDR1 as MNHEY and CDR2 as SVGAGI. With 5 bases removed from V and 6 bases from J, the gap between germline ends came to 13 bases. The specimen was peripheral blood. This sequence originates from a woman between 25 and 40 years old with acute or convalescent COVID-19. This chain links TRBV6-5 with TRBJ1-1, with D perhaps matching TRBD1 (5 bases). CDR3 bases: TGTGCCAGCAGTCCTAGGGTGGGGCCTGAAGCTTTCTTT. Its translation is CASSPRVGPEAFF.